This T cell receptor (beta chain) came from a study of shared clonotypes between healthy human individuals. Running of the assay took place at deep level. Libraries were prepared by immunoSEQ multiplex PCR; TCRdb keeps only in-frame clonotypes and omits some of them. This table has about 2.1 million clones, about 93% appearing once. Positively selected for CCR7, the CD45RO-negative cells used as naive CD8 cells excluded terminally differentiated effector memory CD45RA+ cells. Study results and caveats: The generation probabilities recorded for non-shared clonotypes fell below those of clonotypes shared by all four donors. Clonotypes that were shared across a handful of donors made up roughly 5.2% of naive CD4 clonotypes. Estimated richness values were generally larger in naive subsets than in memory subsets.

V lost 1 base and J 7 bases, leaving 6 bases between the germline ends. The germline gives CDR1 SGHNT, CDR2 YYREEE (reference sequence). The CDR3 extends over 12 amino acids. In its sample, this clone was seen once. As yet, its antigen is unknown. V and J are TRBV5-4 and TRBJ2-1; D gene uncertain. This TCR derives from a man aged 18-30 years in good health. Some clones in this sample may be carry-over from other donors' samples. The sample consisted of naive CD8+ T cells from PBMCs. The CDR3 nucleotides are TGTGCCAGCAGCTTGAGTAAAAATGAGCAGTTCTTC. This sequence encodes CASSLSKNEQFF.